This record covers a single TCR beta chain. Assay used: immunoSEQ multiplex PCR; TCRdb lists only in-frame clones, some missing. Found here are some 48,000 clones, roughly 93% of them singletons; the top ten hold approximately 12%. The CDR3 length is 15 residues. The V gene's germline CDR1 is SGHTA and CDR2 FQGNSA. Deletions cut 1 base from V and 3 bases from J, with 13 bases between. Sequencing was carried out using PBMCs. This sequence originates from a man aged 35 to 55 with rheumatoid arthritis. V is TRBV7-2 and J is TRBJ2-7; D gene uncertain. In DNA, the CDR3 is TGTGCCAGCAGCTTAGGTACCGGGTACCTCTACGAGCAGTACTTC. This translates into CASSLGTGYLYEQYF.